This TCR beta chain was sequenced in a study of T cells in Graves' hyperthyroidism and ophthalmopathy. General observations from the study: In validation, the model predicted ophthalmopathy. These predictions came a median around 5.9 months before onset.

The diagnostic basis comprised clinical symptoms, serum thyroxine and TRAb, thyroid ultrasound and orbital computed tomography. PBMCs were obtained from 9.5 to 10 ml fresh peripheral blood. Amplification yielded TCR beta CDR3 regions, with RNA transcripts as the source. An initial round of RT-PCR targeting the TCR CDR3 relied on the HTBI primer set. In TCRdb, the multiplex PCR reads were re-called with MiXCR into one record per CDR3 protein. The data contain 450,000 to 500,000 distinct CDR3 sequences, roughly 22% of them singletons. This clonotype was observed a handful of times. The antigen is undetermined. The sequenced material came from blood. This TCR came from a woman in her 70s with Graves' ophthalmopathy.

Here the CDR3 reads CASGVGGKANSPLHF. The DNA for the CDR3 is TGCGCCAGCGGAGTAGGAGGTAAGGCAAATTCACCCCTCCACTTT. J is TRBJ1-6 and V is TRBV5-1; D is undetermined. Germline CDR1 and CDR2: SGHRS and YFSETQ. Trimming left V 7 bases short and J 7 bases short, with 18 bases between. The CDR3 has 15 amino acids. Supplemented by reference TRBV5-1 and TRBJ1-6, the full variable domain reads KAGVTQTPRYLIKTRGQQVTLSCSPISGHRSVSWYQQTPGQGLQFLFEYFSETQRNKGNFPGRFSGRQFSNSRSEMNVSTLELGDSALYLCASGVGGKANSPLHFGNGTRLTVT.